Presented here are 25 T cell receptor beta chains from one specimen sequenced in a study of human T cells and chemical hapten exposure (dated by TCRdb to 2020 to 2022). According to the study, the label for this sample's time point signals: patch test 3, about 24 weeks after DPC sensitization. The treatment or condition tag for this specimen amounts to: therapeutic diphenylcyclopropenone sensitization with weekly scalp DPC. The protocol used for the library was RACE. The sample was run on a NextSeq 500. TCRdb reran the public reads through fastp at Q25 and MiXCR, keeping productive beta chains. All rows with the same CDR3 protein become a single entry with the most common DNA and genes. For this sample the table gives some 180,000 distinct CDR3 sequences, of which around 23% were detected only once. The top ten clones comprise 2.5% of the sample. The source was whole blood, collected in connection with sensitization to the hapten diphenylcyclopropenone (DPC). These receptors were collected from a woman aged 40 to 50 with alopecia areata. Some clones in this sample may be carry-over from other donors' samples.

The rearrangement joins TRBV6-5 to TRBJ2-7; D call uncertain. V was shortened by 0 bases and J by 3 bases, with 6 bases between the two germline ends. The CDR3 extends over 13 amino acids. Germline assignment: CDR1 MNHEY and CDR2 SVGAGI. This CDR3 is CASSYSYSYEQYF. DNA for the CDR3: TGTGCCAGCAGTTACTCATACAGCTACGAGCAGTACTTC.

This chain joins TRBV28 and TRBJ2-1, with 8 nucleotides matching TRBD2. The CDR3 has 14 amino acids. Germline lookup yields CDR1 MDHEN and CDR2 SYDVKM. V lost 3 bases and J lost 7; bases outside the gene matches: 5. This CDR3 is CASSFSASGNEQFF. In DNA form, the CDR3 reads TGTGCCAGCAGTTTTTCGGCTAGCGGGAATGAGCAGTTCTTC. The whole variable domain, filled in from reference TRBV28 and TRBJ2-1, reads DVKVTQSSRYLVKRTGEKVFLECVQDMDHENMFWYRQDPGLGLRLIYFSYDVKMKEKGDIPEGYSVSREKKERFSLILESASTNQTSMYLCASSFSASGNEQFFGPGTRLTVL.

This clonotype has a handful of counts. The chain employs TRBV24-1 and TRBJ2-2, with D possibly being TRBD1 or TRBD2 (5 bases each). The V gene's germline CDR1 is KGHDR and CDR2 SFDVKD. V lost 1 base to trimming and J lost 2 bases, with 10 bases between them. The length of the CDR3 is 16 residues. CDR3 loop: CATSDLGDLNTGELFF. CDR3 coding DNA: TGTGCCACCAGTGATTTAGGGGACCTCAACACCGGGGAGCTGTTTTTT.

The chain employs TRBV12-3 or TRBV12-4 and TRBJ2-7; D is possibly TRBD2 (5 bases). CDR3 length equals 13 residues. V shed 5 bases and J shed 0 bases, with 8 bases lying between them. CDR3 sequence (DNA): TGTGCCAGCAGTGACGGGGTCTCCTACGAGCAGTACTTC. It yields the protein CASSDGVSYEQYF.

In its sample, this clonotype was seen a few times. This sequence joins TRBV27 and TRBJ1-1; weak D call: TRBD1 (6 bases). Germline V gene lookup returns CDR1 MNHEY and CDR2 SMNVEV (reference sequence). V lost 1 base, J lost 3 bases, and 12 bases lay in between. The CDR3 spans 15 residues. Written as DNA, the CDR3 is TGTGCCAGCAGTTTATGGGCAGGGGCCGACACTGAAGCTTTCTTT. Encoded protein: CASSLWAGADTEAFF.

The gene calls are TRBV9 and TRBJ2-7, with TRBD1 matching over 11 bases. V trimming: 3 bases; J trimming: 3 bases; junction bases outside the gene matches: 5. CDR1 SGDLS and CDR2 YYNGEE come from the germline V gene. The CDR3 consists of 15 residues. This CDR3 is CASSAGTGGRYEQYF. The CDR3 DNA sequence: TGTGCCAGCAGCGCAGGGACAGGGGGACGCTACGAGCAGTACTTC.

This clonotype appeared a few times. The genes are TRBV25-1 and TRBJ2-2; weak D call: TRBD2 (5 bases). CDR3 size: 13 residues. V shed 4 bases and J shed 6 bases, with 9 bases lying between them. Germline lookup yields CDR1 MGHDK and CDR2 SYGVNS. This CDR3 is CASSVGGPGELFF. The CDR3 region has the DNA TGTGCCAGCAGTGTCGGCGGGCCCGGGGAGCTGTTTTTT.

The V and J genes are TRBV4-1 and TRBJ2-2; D remains unclear. Germline V gene sequence: CDR1 MGHRA, CDR2 YSYEKL. V lost 1 base and J lost 4, with 4 bases in between. The CDR3 spans 13 residues. The CDR3 here is CASSQGFTGELFF. CDR3 nucleotide sequence: TGCGCCAGCAGCCAAGGGTTCACCGGGGAGCTGTTTTTT.

This clonotype appeared many times. The chain recombines TRBV10-3 with TRBJ1-1; D remains unclear. Germline V gene sequence: CDR1 ENHRY, CDR2 SYGVKD. This CDR3 spans 15 amino acids. V was shortened by 2 bases and J by 3 bases, with 13 bases between the two germline ends. The CDR3: CAISEGGQAYTEAFF. CDR3 nucleotide sequence: TGTGCCATCAGTGAGGGAGGGCAGGCCTACACTGAAGCTTTCTTT.

This clonotype came up a few times. The J gene is TRBJ2-2, the V gene TRBV29-1, with a tentative D call TRBD1 (8 bases). Germline CDR1 and CDR2: SQVTM and ANQGSEA. The CDR3 spans 13 residues. V dropped 7 bases and J dropped 7 bases, with 16 bases sitting between them. In nucleotides, the CDR3 is TGCAGCGCAAAACAGGGGGAGGGCGGGGAGCTGTTTTTT. Its translation: CSAKQGEGGELFF.

The CDR3 loop reads CASSPPQGVPGANVLTF. CDR3 nucleotide sequence: TGTGCCAGCAGCCCGCCCCAGGGGGTCCCTGGGGCCAACGTCCTGACTTTC. The chain employs TRBV7-9 and TRBJ2-6; 7 bases align to TRBD1. V shed 5 bases, J shed 2 bases, and the junction held 9 bases outside the gene matches. This CDR3 has 17 amino acids. Germline V CDR1 and CDR2: SEHNR, FQNEAQ (reference sequence).

The J gene is TRBJ2-1, the V gene TRBV24-1; maybe TRBD1 (6 bases). The germline V and J ends were trimmed by 3 bases and 9 bases, with 17 bases remaining between them. This CDR3 spans 15 amino acids. Germline CDR1 and CDR2: KGHDR and SFDVKD. The CDR3 DNA sequence: TGTGCCACCAGTGATCCCCGGACAGCGGACTCTGAGCAGTTCTTC. Translating gives CATSDPRTADSEQFF.

The chain employs TRBV7-2 and TRBJ2-7; D is possibly TRBD2 (6 bases). This CDR3 region has 13 residues. The ends were cut back, 2 bases at V and 6 bases at J, with 11 bases in the middle. In germline, CDR1 is SGHTA, CDR2 FQGNSA. The CDR3 DNA reads TGTGCCAGCAGCTTACGGGGGTTGGGCGAGCAGTACTTC. Protein: CASSLRGLGEQYF. The complete variable domain, with remaining parts taken from reference TRBV7-2 and TRBJ2-7, reads GAGVSQSPSNKVTEKGKDVELRCDPISGHTALYWYRQSLGQGLEFLIYFQGNSAPDKSGLPSDRFSAERTGGSVSTLTIQRTQQEDSAVYLCASSLRGLGEQYFGPGTRLTVT.

In this sample, this clonotype turned up a few times. This sequence joins TRBV7-9 and TRBJ1-5, with unresolved D. Trimming cost V 4 bases and J 2 bases, with 6 bases left between them. Germline CDR1 reads SEHNR; CDR2 reads FQNEAQ (reference sequence). The CDR3 extends over 13 amino acids. CDR3 protein: CASSSQGNQPQHF. CDR3 in DNA: TGTGCCAGCAGCTCTCAAGGCAATCAGCCCCAGCATTTT. The full variable domain, with the rest looked up from reference TRBV7-9 and TRBJ1-5, is DTGVSQNPRHKITKRGQNVTFRCDPISEHNRLYWYRQTLGQGPEFLTYFQNEAQLEKSRLLSDRFSAERPKGSFSTLEIQRTEQGDSAMYLCASSSQGNQPQHFGDGTRLSIL.

The chain combines TRBV6-6 with TRBJ1-6; tentatively, D is TRBD1 (5 bases). V was shortened by 5 bases and J by 14 bases, with 13 bases between the two germline ends. Germline values: CDR1 MNHNY, CDR2 SVGAGI (reference sequence). This CDR3 is 12 amino acids long. CDR3 residues: CASSDAGTALHF. In nucleotides, the CDR3 is TGTGCCAGCAGTGATGCTGGGACTGCCCTCCACTTT.

The rearrangement links TRBV7-2 to TRBJ2-7; tentative D call: TRBD2 (5 bases). The CDR3 sequence is 13 residues long. From germline, CDR1 is SGHTA and CDR2 FQGNSA. The germline V and J ends were trimmed by 3 bases and 7 bases, with 13 bases remaining between them. CDR3 sequence: CASSFLGGQEQYF. The CDR3 DNA reads as TGTGCCAGCAGCTTTTTAGGCGGGCAGGAGCAGTACTTC.

This clonotype was observed many times. The rearrangement uses TRBV11-2 and TRBJ2-3, with 9 bases matching TRBD1. V shed 4 bases, J shed 2 bases, and the junction held 4 bases outside the gene matches. CDR1 and CDR2 (germline): SGHAT, FQNNGV. The CDR3 consists of 15 residues. The CDR3 bases are TGTGCCAGCAGCTCCGGGACAGGGTCCACAGATACGCAGTATTTT. It yields the protein CASSSGTGSTDTQYF.

V gene TRBV7-2 combines with J gene TRBJ2-1; D is ambiguous. The germline gives CDR1 SGHTA, CDR2 FQGNSA. There are 14 residues in the CDR3. V lost 2 bases and J lost 6, with 11 bases in between. For the CDR3, the DNA is TGTGCCAGCAGCTTACCTGACGTGCGCAATGAGCAGTTCTTC. This translates into CASSLPDVRNEQFF.

The CDR3 loop reads CASSLVGSGTYEQYF. Here the CDR3 DNA reads TGTGCCAGCAGCTTAGTAGGGAGTGGTACCTACGAGCAGTACTTC. The chain joins TRBV7-8 to TRBJ2-7; tentative D call: TRBD2 (5 bases). V lost 1 base, J lost 2 bases, and 12 bases lay in between. CDR3 length equals 15 residues. Per the germline V gene, CDR1 is SGHVS and CDR2 is FQNEAQ.

The rearrangement links TRBV20-1 to TRBJ2-7; D gene ambiguous. The germline gives CDR1 DFQATT, CDR2 SNEGSKA (reference sequence). Trimming removed 5 bases from V and 1 base from J, with 15 bases in between. The CDR3 runs to 14 residues. DNA for the CDR3: TGCAGTGCTTGCAGGACGCTCGTTTCCTACGAGCAGTACTTC. Residues: CSACRTLVSYEQYF.

This chain joins TRBV28 and TRBJ2-3; D is possibly TRBD1 (6 bases). The V end lost 6 bases, the J end lost 2 bases, and 15 bases lay between the germline ends. Germline CDR1 MDHEN, CDR2 SYDVKM. The CDR3 has 15 residues. CDR3 nucleotide sequence: TGTGCCAGCAGCTCCCAGGGGACCCCCACAGATACGCAGTATTTT. This sequence encodes CASSSQGTPTDTQYF.

CDR3 in amino acids: CASSLVPGQGYEQYF. DNA for the CDR3: TGTGCCAGCAGCTTAGTCCCGGGACAGGGCTACGAGCAGTACTTC. The chain combines TRBV7-2 with TRBJ2-7, with 9 bases identical to TRBD1. The CDR3 loop spans 15 amino acids. Per the germline V gene, CDR1 is SGHTA and CDR2 is FQGNSA. Germline trimming cut 1 base from V and 3 bases from J; bases unmatched to any gene: 4.

This clonotype was observed a few times. This sequence joins TRBV29-1 and TRBJ2-5, with D perhaps being TRBD1 or TRBD2 (7 bases each). The V end was cut by 3 bases, the J end by 7 bases, with 15 bases between. The germline CDR1 and CDR2 sequences are SQVTM and ANQGSEA. The CDR3 has 13 residues. DNA of the CDR3: TGCAGCGTTGACCGGCAGGGGGAGGGGACCCAGTACTTC. This translates into CSVDRQGEGTQYF.

Many counts were recorded for this clonotype. The chain is built from TRBV7-2 and TRBJ1-2; D is possibly TRBD1 (6 bases). The V and J ends lost 1 base and 4 bases respectively, with 13 bases between them. Germline V lookup: CDR1 SGHTA, CDR2 FQGNSA. The CDR3 consists of 15 residues. The chain's CDR3 is CASSLVGGGVYGYTF. CDR3 in DNA: TGTGCCAGCAGCTTAGTAGGGGGGGGCGTCTATGGCTACACCTTC.

V is TRBV28 and J is TRBJ2-3, with 7 bases fitting TRBD1. The CDR3 has 13 residues. J was trimmed by 5 bases and V by 6 bases; bases with no gene match: 5. The germline V gene has CDR1 MDHEN and CDR2 SYDVKM. The chain's CDR3 is CASREQGKDTQYF. The CDR3, as DNA: TGTGCCAGCAGGGAACAGGGGAAAGATACGCAGTATTTT.